This TCR beta chain came from a study of CD8 T cells in cerebrospinal fluid in Alzheimer's disease (TCRdb year 2020). About the investigation overall: The study assessed CSF T cell clonal expansion with two single-cell approaches: plate-based nested PCR sequencing and droplet-based sequencing. The droplet-based CSF analysis comparing patients with controls included about 10 healthy controls (roughly 11,000 cells) and about 10 patients with MCI or Alzheimer's disease (around 10,000 cells). The study examined whether cerebrospinal fluid from healthy elderly individuals and from patients with neurodegenerative disease contained clonally expanded T cells. A total of 25 or so samples were covered by the CSF gene-expression analysis, which included Parkinson's disease patients.

No count is recorded, though its frequency marks this clonotype as medium-sized (0.01 to 0.1%). This clone's antigen is unknown. Acute infectious disease was absent in all participants, and all participants were in good physical condition. Biomarkers including neurofilament, amyloid-beta and tau were used to confirm neurodegeneration in the patients. For droplet-based sequencing, live CSF cells were sorted using a live/dead marker. To pellet immune cells, CSF obtained by lumbar puncture was centrifuged at 300g. Each CSF sample was checked for red blood cells, and any sample showing blood contamination was excluded. CSF cells were cryopreserved in freezing medium, frozen overnight at -80 °C, and then stored in liquid nitrogen. Before analysis, CSF samples had been stored for less than seven months. Summary of the overall study and its limitations: In pooled data, a highly expanded clone (at least 3% of TCRs) occurred in 1 of 10 healthy subjects versus 4 of 6 Alzheimer's patients. Only samples with detectable clones went into the overall clonality comparison: some 11 healthy, 5 MCI, 5 AD, and 6 PD. The EBV-specific clones were neither the most highly expanded clones nor enriched among patients. The largest CSF clone made up a higher percentage of TCRs in patients with MCI or Alzheimer's disease than in controls. The authors cautioned that detecting EBV-specific TCRs in CSF does not establish a causal link between EBV and Alzheimer's disease.

To prepare the library, 10x single-cell sequencing was applied. 10X Genomics single-cell V(D)J and 5' gene-expression libraries were used to profile CSF cells. An Illumina NextSeq550 was used to sequence the CSF single-cell TCR libraries. The study's processing was this. V(D)J reads were aligned to the vdj-GRCh38 alts ensemble 2.0.0 reference and were analysed with the Cell Ranger vdj pipeline. A clonotype was defined as a group of cell barcodes sharing the same set of productive CDR3 nucleotide sequences. Clonotype information was added to Seurat v3.0 gene-expression metadata to link clonality with transcriptional profiles. CSF cells with more than 1,800 genes, more than 7,500 UMIs or more than 10% mitochondrial reads were excluded. To find TCRs with known antigen specificity, CDR3-beta sequences were matched against VDJdb. Only TCRs with complete alpha and beta chains were included in the network analysis of clone sharing, which used the R package qgraph. The reads, reprocessed by TCRdb, yield one row per CDR3 protein sequence and no DNA. TCRdb, not the authors, supplied the V and J calls. The table for this sample shows about 1,600 distinct CDR3 sequences. Roughly 8.8% of the sample is taken by the ten largest.

The CDR3 goes from the cysteine to the phenylalanine over 15 residues. No DNA was logged. The germline V gene sets CDR1 to SGHRS and CDR2 to YFSETQ. The sample taken for sequencing was cerebrospinal fluid. The TCR sequence derives from a human donor with mild cognitive impairment. The V and J segments used are TRBV5-1 and TRBJ1-2; TCRdb outputs TRBD1, but without DNA this stays unchecked. The CDR3 amino acid sequence is: CASSPSGPPFYGYTF. Extended through the reference TRBV5-1 and TRBJ1-2 proteins, this CDR3 yields the full variable domain: KAGVTQTPRYLIKTRGQQVTLSCSPISGHRSVSWYQQTPGQGLQFLFEYFSETQRNKGNFPGRFSGRQFSNSRSEMNVSTLELGDSALYLCASSPSGPPFYGYTFGSGTRLTVV.